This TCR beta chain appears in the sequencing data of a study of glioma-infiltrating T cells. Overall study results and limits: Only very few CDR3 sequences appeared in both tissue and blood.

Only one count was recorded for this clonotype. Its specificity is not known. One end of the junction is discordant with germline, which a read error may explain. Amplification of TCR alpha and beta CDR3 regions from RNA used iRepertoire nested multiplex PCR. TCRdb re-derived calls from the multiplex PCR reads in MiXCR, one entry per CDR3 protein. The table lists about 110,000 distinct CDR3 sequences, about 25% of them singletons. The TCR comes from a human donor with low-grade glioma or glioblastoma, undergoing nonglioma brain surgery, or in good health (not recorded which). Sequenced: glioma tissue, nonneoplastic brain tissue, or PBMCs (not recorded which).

The DNA of the CDR3 is TGTGCCAGCAGATACCGGGACACCTCTCGGATGCCCTCTGGAGACACCATATATTTT. It translates to CASRYRDTSRMPSGDTIYF. The rearrangement joins TRBV28 to TRBJ1-3, with D maybe TRBD1 (6 bases). Germline lookup yields CDR1 MDHEN and CDR2 SYDVKM. The CDR3 covers 19 residues.